Shown below are 13 T cell receptor beta chains from a single sample sequenced in a study of T cell repertoires in cytomegalovirus infection. TCRdb reanalysed the reads using MiXCR and keeps one entry per CDR3 protein. The profile covers about 320,000 distinct CDR3 sequences, with 9.5% appearing a single time and 3.5% to 4.5% taken by the ten largest. Sequenced: PBMCs. The receptors were sampled from a human donor in good health (CMV status not recorded). Some clones in this sample may be carry-over from other donors' samples.

There are many counts of this clonotype. J is TRBJ1-6 and V is TRBV7-2, with TRBD1 matching over 10 bases. The V segment lost 1 base and the J segment 7 bases; nucleotides outside the gene matches: 4. CDR1 is SGHTA and CDR2 is FQGNSA in the germline V gene. CDR3 length: 16 residues. The CDR3 region is CASSLGQGAGNSPLHF. In DNA, the CDR3 is TGTGCCAGCAGCTTAGGACAGGGGGCAGGAAATTCACCCCTCCACTTT. Combining the CDR3 with reference TRBV7-2 and TRBJ1-6 gives the whole variable domain GAGVSQSPSNKVTEKGKDVELRCDPISGHTALYWYRQSLGQGLEFLIYFQGNSAPDKSGLPSDRFSAERTGGSVSTLTIQRTQQEDSAVYLCASSLGQGAGNSPLHFGNGTRLTVT.

This clonotype was counted ten times or more. The chain couples TRBV12-3 or TRBV12-4 to TRBJ1-2; D gene unclear. Between the trimmed V and J ends, which lost 6 bases and 8 bases, there was a span of 16 bases. CDR3 size: 13 residues. Written as DNA, the CDR3 is TGTGCCAGCAGCCGGAGGCAGCTTTTAGGCTACACCTTC. Translation gives CASSRRQLLGYTF.

This clonotype was seen more than once but under ten times. The rearrangement uses TRBV9 and TRBJ1-2; 9 positions agree with TRBD1. V shed 0 bases and J 5 bases; nucleotides not matched to a gene: 5. The CDR3 runs 15 residues. Germline V gene sequence: CDR1 SGDLS, CDR2 YYNGEE. CDR3 residues: CASSVAPGQGYGYTF. The CDR3 nucleotides read TGTGCCAGCAGCGTAGCTCCGGGACAGGGTTATGGCTACACCTTC. Using reference TRBV9 and TRBJ1-2 for the parts outside the CDR3, the full variable domain is DSGVTQTPKHLITATGQRVTLRCSPRSGDLSVYWYQQSLDQGLQFLIQYYNGEERAKGNILERFSAQQFPDLHSELNLSSLELGDSALYFCASSVAPGQGYGYTFGSGTRLTVV.

The rearrangement joins TRBV7-7 to TRBJ2-2; D is undetermined. V shed 5 bases and J shed 3 bases, with 7 bases lying between them. Germline lookup yields CDR1 SSHAT and CDR2 FNYEAQ (reference sequence). There are 13 residues in the CDR3. The CDR3 nucleotides read TGTGCCAGCAGCCAAACAGACACCGGGGAGCTGTTTTTT. It yields the protein CASSQTDTGELFF.

The sample holds many counts of this clonotype. The chain is built from TRBV7-9 and TRBJ2-7; D gene unclear. Trimming removed 5 bases at V and 0 bases at J, with 11 bases between. CDR1 and CDR2 from the germline V gene are SEHNR and FQNEAQ (reference sequence). This CDR3 is 14 amino acids long. CDR3: CASSDLRRSYEQYF. For the CDR3, the DNA is TGTGCCAGCAGCGATCTACGTCGCTCCTACGAGCAGTACTTC.

This clonotype was observed at least ten times. The chain joins TRBV7-2 to TRBJ1-4, with 7 positions matching TRBD1. Germline-derived CDR1 and CDR2 are SGHTA and FQGNSA. The ends lost 5 bases at V and 0 bases at J; junction bases unmatched: 6. The CDR3 totals 16 residues. CDR3 region: CASSPRTGTTNEKLFF. The DNA for the CDR3 is TGTGCCAGCAGCCCTAGGACAGGCACAACTAATGAAAAACTGTTTTTT.

This clonotype was found a few times. V gene TRBV7-9 combines with J gene TRBJ2-7; 8 bases fit TRBD1. The CDR3 extends over 16 amino acids. CDR1 and CDR2 (germline): SEHNR, FQNEAQ (reference sequence). V shed 5 bases, J shed 3 bases, and the junction held 12 bases outside the gene matches. The CDR3 region is CASSPRAGTGFYEQYF. The CDR3 DNA reads TGTGCCAGCAGCCCCCGAGCCGGGACAGGCTTCTACGAGCAGTACTTC.

This clonotype has a handful of counts. This chain connects TRBV9 to TRBJ2-5, with D perhaps TRBD1 (6 bases). The germline V gene encodes CDR1 SGDLS and CDR2 YYNGEE. Trimming removed 4 bases at V and 3 bases at J, with 16 bases between. The CDR3 runs to 15 residues. The CDR3 DNA is TGTGCCAGCAGCCCCCGGACAGTTCGTGAAGAGACCCAGTACTTC. Its protein product is CASSPRTVREETQYF.

This clonotype was found many times. The V call is TRBV7-9, the J call TRBJ1-2; TRBD1 matches at 9 bases. This CDR3 contains 15 residues. Germline lookup yields CDR1 SEHNR and CDR2 FQNEAQ (reference sequence). Unmatched junction bases numbered 8, after V lost 5 bases and J lost 4 bases. CDR3 sequence: CASSRRDRDGYGYTF. In nucleotides, the CDR3 is TGTGCCAGCAGCCGAAGGGACAGGGACGGCTATGGCTACACCTTC.

This clonotype was counted a few times. V usage is TRBV14 and J usage is TRBJ2-3; 7 bases line up with TRBD2. CDR3 length: 15 residues. Germline CDR1 is SGHDN and CDR2 is FVKESK. Losses at the gene ends were 3 bases for V and 2 bases for J; bases not matched to a gene: 5. The CDR3 region is CASSQSSGSTDTQYF. The CDR3 DNA reads as TGTGCCAGCAGCCAGTCTAGCGGCTCCACAGATACGCAGTATTTT.

The V and J genes are TRBV12-3 or TRBV12-4 and TRBJ2-1; 16 positions match TRBD2. The CDR3 consists of 18 residues. V was pared by 3 bases and J by 4 bases, with 6 bases of the junction left unmatched. Written as DNA, the CDR3 is TGTGCCAGCAGTTTCGGGACTAGCGGGGGGGCGTTTTACAATGAGCAGTTCTTC. It specifies CASSFGTSGGAFYNEQFF.

This clonotype occurred many times. The chain has TRBV5-4 and TRBJ2-6; D remains unclear. The CDR3 is 16 amino acids. The germline V gene has CDR1 SGHNT and CDR2 YYREEE (reference sequence). The V end lost 6 bases, the J end lost 0 bases, and 13 bases lay between the germline ends. The CDR3 loop reads CASTPAGASGANVLTF. The CDR3, as DNA: TGTGCCAGCACCCCTGCAGGAGCCTCTGGGGCCAACGTCCTGACTTTC.

The table lists this clonotype with a few counts. CDR3 in DNA: TGTGCCAGCAGTTTAAGAGGGGGTGAGCAGTACTTC. Translating it yields CASSLRGGEQYF. This sequence joins TRBV27 and TRBJ2-7, with D perhaps TRBD1 (6 bases). The CDR3 extends over 12 amino acids. Germline V gene lookup returns CDR1 MNHEY and CDR2 SMNVEV (reference sequence). V was trimmed by 2 bases and J by 7 bases, leaving 9 bases between them.